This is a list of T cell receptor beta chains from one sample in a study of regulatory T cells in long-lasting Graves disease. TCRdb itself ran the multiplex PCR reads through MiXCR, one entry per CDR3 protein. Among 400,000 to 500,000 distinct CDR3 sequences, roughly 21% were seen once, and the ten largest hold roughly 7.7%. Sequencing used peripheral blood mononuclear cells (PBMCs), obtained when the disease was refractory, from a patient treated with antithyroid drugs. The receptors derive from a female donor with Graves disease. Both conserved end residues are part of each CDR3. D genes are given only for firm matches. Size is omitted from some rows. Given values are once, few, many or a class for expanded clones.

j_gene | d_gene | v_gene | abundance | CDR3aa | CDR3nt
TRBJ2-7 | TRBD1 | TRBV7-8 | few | CASSLGTGYRYEQYF | TGTGCCAGCAGCTTGGGGACAGGGTACCGGTACGAGCAGTACTTC
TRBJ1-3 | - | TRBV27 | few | CASSLLGASGNTIYF | TGTGCCAGCAGTTTATTGGGAGCCTCTGGAAACACCATATATTTT
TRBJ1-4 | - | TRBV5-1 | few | CASSLYGANEKLFF | TGCGCCAGCAGCCTGTACGGGGCTAATGAAAAACTGTTTTTT
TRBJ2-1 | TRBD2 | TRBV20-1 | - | CSAGGEDPYNEQFF | TGCAGTGCGGGAGGGGAGGATCCGTACAATGAGCAGTTCTTC
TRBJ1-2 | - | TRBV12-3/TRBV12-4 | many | CASSPRGENYGYTF | TGTGCCAGCAGTCCCCGTGGGGAGAACTATGGCTACACCTTC
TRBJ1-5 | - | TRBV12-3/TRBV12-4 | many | CASSLALSDQPQHF | TGTGCCAGCAGTTTAGCGCTGAGTGATCAGCCCCAGCATTTT
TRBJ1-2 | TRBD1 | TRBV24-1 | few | CATSDPMGQGNGYTF | TGTGCCACCAGTGACCCCATGGGACAGGGGAATGGCTACACCTTC
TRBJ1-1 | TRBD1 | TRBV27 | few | CASSHTGGAEAFF | TGTGCCAGCAGTCACACAGGGGGGGCTGAAGCTTTCTTT
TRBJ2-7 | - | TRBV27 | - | CASSDRGDPWEQYF | TGTGCCAGCAGTGACCGCGGAGACCCTTGGGAGCAGTACTTC
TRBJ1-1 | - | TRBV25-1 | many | CASSEHSLNTEAFF | TGTGCCAGCAGTGAGCACAGCTTGAACACTGAAGCTTTCTTT
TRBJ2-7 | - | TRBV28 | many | CATSESYEQYF | TGTGCCACCAGCGAGAGTTACGAGCAGTACTTC
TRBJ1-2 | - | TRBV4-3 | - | CASSQDLWGGYTF | TGCGCCAGCAGCCAAGATCTGTGGGGTGGCTACACCTTC
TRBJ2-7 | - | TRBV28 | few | CASSYARGLSYEQYF | TGTGCCAGCAGTTACGCGCGGGGGCTCTCCTACGAGCAGTACTTC
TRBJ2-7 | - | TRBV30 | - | CAWSSGGIVYEQYF | TGTGCCTGGTCCTCTGGGGGGATTGTCTACGAGCAGTACTTC
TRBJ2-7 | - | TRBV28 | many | CASSPGALAYEQYF | TGTGCCAGCAGTCCAGGAGCGCTCGCCTACGAGCAGTACTTC
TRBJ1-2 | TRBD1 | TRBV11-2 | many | CASRNKGTGDYGYTF | TGTGCCAGCAGAAATAAAGGGACAGGGGACTATGGCTACACCTTC
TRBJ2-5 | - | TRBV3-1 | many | CASSQAERTHYF | TGTGCCAGCAGCCAAGCCGAGCGAACCCATTACTTC
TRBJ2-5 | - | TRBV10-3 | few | CAISELGEQETQYF | TGTGCCATCAGTGAGCTTGGAGAACAAGAGACCCAGTACTTC
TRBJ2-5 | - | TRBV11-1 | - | CASCPSGEETQYF | TGTGCCAGTTGCCCGAGTGGCGAAGAGACCCAGTACTTC
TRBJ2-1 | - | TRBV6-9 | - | CASSSQVAKYNEQFF | TGTGCCAGCAGTTCTCAGGTGGCGAAATACAATGAGCAGTTCTTC
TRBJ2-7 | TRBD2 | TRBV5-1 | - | CASSSLAGESSYEQYF | TGCGCCAGCAGCTCGCTAGCGGGCGAGAGCTCCTACGAGCAGTACTTC
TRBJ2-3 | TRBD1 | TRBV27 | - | CASSLTGRGRDAQYF | TGTGCCAGCAGTTTGACAGGCAGGGGGAGAGATGCGCAGTATTTT
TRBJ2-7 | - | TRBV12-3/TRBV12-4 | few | CASSPTPSEQYF | TGTGCCAGCAGTCCCACCCCCTCCGAGCAGTACTTC
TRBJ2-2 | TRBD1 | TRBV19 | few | CASSYGTGQRGNTGELFF | TGTGCCAGTAGTTATGGGACAGGCCAAAGAGGGAACACCGGGGAGCTGTTTTTT
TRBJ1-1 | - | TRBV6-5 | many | CASSYFENTEAFF | TGTGCCAGCAGTTACTTTGAGAACACTGAAGCTTTCTTT
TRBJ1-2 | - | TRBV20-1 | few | CSARSHGGWDGYTF | TGCAGTGCTAGGTCGCATGGGGGGTGGGATGGCTACACCTTC
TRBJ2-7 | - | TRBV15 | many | CATRTQDRSYEQYF | TGTGCCACGAGAACCCAGGACAGATCCTACGAGCAGTACTTC
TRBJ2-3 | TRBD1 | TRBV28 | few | CASSFPSTGGGQYF | TGTGCCAGCAGTTTCCCATCCACAGGGGGCGGTCAGTATTTT
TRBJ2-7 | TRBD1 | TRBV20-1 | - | CSARKTGDPSYEQYF | TGCAGTGCTAGAAAGACAGGGGATCCTTCCTACGAGCAGTACTTC
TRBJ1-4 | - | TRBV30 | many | CAWSPAGLSNEKLFF | TGTGCCTGGAGTCCCGCGGGATTGAGTAATGAAAAACTGTTTTTT
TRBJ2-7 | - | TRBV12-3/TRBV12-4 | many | CASSFGTATEQYF | TGTGCCAGCAGTTTTGGCACGGCGACCGAGCAGTACTTC
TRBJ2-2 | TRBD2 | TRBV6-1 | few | CASSRSGMPTGELFF | TGTGCCAGCAGTCGTAGCGGGATGCCCACCGGGGAGCTGTTTTTT
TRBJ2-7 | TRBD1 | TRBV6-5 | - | CASSYSIRGLYEQYF | TGTGCCAGCAGTTACAGCATCAGGGGGCTCTACGAGCAGTACTTC
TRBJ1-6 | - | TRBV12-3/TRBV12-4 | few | CASSRRTHRNNSPLHF | TGTGCCAGCAGCCGGAGGACTCACCGGAATAATTCACCCCTCCACTTT
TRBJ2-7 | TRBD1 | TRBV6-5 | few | CASSSPGTGPYEQYF | TGTGCCAGCAGTTCTCCCGGGACAGGGCCCTACGAGCAGTACTTC
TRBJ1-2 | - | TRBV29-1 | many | CSVLRLNYGYTF | TGCAGCGTTCTGAGGTTAAACTATGGCTACACCTTC
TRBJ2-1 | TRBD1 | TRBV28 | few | CASSLRQGVMPYNEQFF | TGTGCCAGCAGTCTCCGACAGGGGGTGATGCCATACAATGAGCAGTTCTTC
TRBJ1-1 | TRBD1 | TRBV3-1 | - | CASSPGGAGNTEAFF | TGTGCCAGCAGCCCAGGGGGCGCGGGGAACACTGAAGCTTTCTTT
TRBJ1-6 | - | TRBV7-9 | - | CASSSTTGGYNSPLHF | TGTGCCAGCAGCTCGACGACAGGCGGCTATAATTCACCCCTCCACTTT
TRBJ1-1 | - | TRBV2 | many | CASEMGHTNTEAFF | TGTGCCAGCGAGATGGGCCATACGAACACTGAAGCTTTCTTT
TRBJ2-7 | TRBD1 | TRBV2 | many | CASSRGTGDRTGKQYF | TGTGCCAGCAGCAGGGGGACGGGGGACAGGACCGGAAAGCAGTACTTC
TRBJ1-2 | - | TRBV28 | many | CASSFPGRYTF | TGTGCCAGCAGTTTCCCCGGTCGCTACACCTTC
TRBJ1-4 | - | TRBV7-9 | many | CASSLVGGRFEKLFF | TGTGCCAGCAGCTTAGTCGGGGGGCGCTTTGAAAAACTGTTTTTT
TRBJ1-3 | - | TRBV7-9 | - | CASSPRTASWGNTIYF | TGTGCCAGCAGCCCGAGGACAGCCTCCTGGGGAAACACCATATATTTT
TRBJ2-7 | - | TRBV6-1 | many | CASSEGRNNLFYEQYF | TGTGCCAGCAGTGAAGGCAGGAACAACCTCTTCTACGAGCAGTACTTC
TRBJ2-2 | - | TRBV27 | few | CASSFGAGNLNTGELFF | -
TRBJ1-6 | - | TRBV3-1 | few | CASGGSSPLHF | TGTGCATCCGGGGGATCCTCACCCCTCCACTTT
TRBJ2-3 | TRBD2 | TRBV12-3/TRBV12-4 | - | CASRHVAGAADTQYF | TGTGCCAGCAGACACGTAGCGGGTGCGGCAGATACGCAGTATTTT
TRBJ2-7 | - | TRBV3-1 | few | CASSHPPGARYEQYF | TGTGCCAGCAGCCATCCTCCCGGGGCGCGATACGAGCAGTACTTC
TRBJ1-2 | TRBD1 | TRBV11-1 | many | CASSLRTGENGYTF | TGTGCCAGCAGCCTAAGGACAGGGGAGAATGGCTACACCTTC
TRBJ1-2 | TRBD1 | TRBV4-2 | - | CASSQKTSGTGYGYTF | TGTGCCAGCAGCCAGAAGACCAGTGGGACAGGCTATGGCTACACCTTC
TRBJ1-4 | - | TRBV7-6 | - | CASSLRAAGEKLFF | TGTGCCAGCAGCTTACGGGCCGCCGGGGAAAAACTGTTTTTT
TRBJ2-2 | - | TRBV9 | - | CASSVDTSANTGELFF | TGTGCCAGCAGCGTAGACACGAGCGCGAACACCGGGGAGCTGTTTTTT
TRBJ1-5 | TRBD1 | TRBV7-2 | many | CASSRDRMSNQPQHF | TGTGCCAGCAGCCGGGACAGAATGAGCAATCAGCCCCAGCATTTT
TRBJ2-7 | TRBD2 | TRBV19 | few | CASSIGPLLAGGSSYEQYF | TGTGCCAGTAGTATAGGCCCCCTGCTAGCGGGAGGAAGCTCCTACGAGCAGTACTTC